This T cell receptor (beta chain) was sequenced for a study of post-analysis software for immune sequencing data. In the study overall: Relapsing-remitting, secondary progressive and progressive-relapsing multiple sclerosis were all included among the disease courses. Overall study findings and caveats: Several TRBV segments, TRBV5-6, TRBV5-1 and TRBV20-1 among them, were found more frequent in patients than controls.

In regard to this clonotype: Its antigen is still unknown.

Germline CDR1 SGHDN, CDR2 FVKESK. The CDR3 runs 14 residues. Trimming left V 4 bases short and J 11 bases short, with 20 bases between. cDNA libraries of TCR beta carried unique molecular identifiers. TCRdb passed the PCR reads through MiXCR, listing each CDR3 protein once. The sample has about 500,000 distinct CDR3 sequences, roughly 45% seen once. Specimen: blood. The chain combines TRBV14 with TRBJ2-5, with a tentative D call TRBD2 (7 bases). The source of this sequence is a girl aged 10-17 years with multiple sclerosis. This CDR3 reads CASSLSGEGGEQYF. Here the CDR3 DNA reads TGTGCCAGCAGCCTGAGCGGGGAAGGGGGTGAGCAGTACTTC.